The 27 T cell receptor beta chains reported below all come from one sample, sequenced in a study of OX40 agonist ivuxolimab in advanced cancers. Only in-frame clones appear in the TCRdb table, and some are missing; sequencing was by immunoSEQ multiplex PCR. The sample carries about 61,000 clones, less than 85% recorded once. Sequenced material: CD4+ or CD8+ T cells sorted from blood, taken in a trial of the OX40 agonist ivuxolimab. These receptors all stem from an adult with an advanced solid tumor such as melanoma, head and neck, liver or kidney cancer.

The V call is TRBV19, the J call TRBJ2-7, with a weak D call TRBD2 (6 bases). V was cut by 5 bases and J by 0 bases, with 14 bases left in between. Germline V gene data show CDR1 as LNHDA and CDR2 as SQIVND (reference sequence). This CDR3 has 15 amino acids. The CDR3 DNA is TGTGCCAGTAGTGCCGGGACTGGGAGCTCCTACGAGCAGTACTTC. This encodes CASSAGTGSSYEQYF.

This clone was seen a few times. The V call is TRBV7-2, the J call TRBJ1-1; 7 positions match TRBD1. Germline V gene lookup returns CDR1 SGHTA and CDR2 FQGNSA. Germline trimming cut 1 base from V and 4 bases from J; bases unmatched to any gene: 18. The CDR3 has 19 residues. CDR3 region: CASSLDPRQGQRRSTEAFF. The CDR3 coding sequence is TGTGCCAGCAGCTTAGATCCTCGGCAGGGACAGAGAAGATCCACTGAAGCTTTCTTT.

This CDR3 is CSPGGRKSRGYEQYF. For the CDR3, the DNA is TGCAGCCCCGGTGGGCGGAAATCCAGGGGCTACGAGCAGTACTTC. This chain joins TRBV29-1 and TRBJ2-7; a weak D match, TRBD1 (6 bases). Trimming removed 8 bases from V and 3 bases from J, with 23 bases in between. The germline gives CDR1 SQVTM, CDR2 ANQGSEA. The CDR3 runs 15 residues.

This chain uses TRBV10-1 with TRBJ2-7; 7 bases match TRBD2. Per the germline V gene, CDR1 is WNHNN and CDR2 is SYGVQD (reference sequence). CDR3 length: 15 amino acids. The V and J ends lost 8 bases and 3 bases, in that order; junction bases with no gene match: 13. The CDR3 nucleotides read TGCGCCAGCCCCGAGCCCGGGACTACCTTCTACGAGCAGTACTTC. Its protein product is CASPEPGTTFYEQYF.

The chain recombines TRBV21-1 with TRBJ2-3; TRBD2, as called in the table, went unchecked against the DNA. TRBV21-1 represents a pseudogene. CDR3 length: 13 amino acids. CDR3 in amino acids: CASSEASTDTQYF. The CDR3 coding sequence is TGTGCCAGCAGCGAGGCCAGCACAGATACGCAGTATTTT.

The chain employs TRBV11-2 and TRBJ2-7; TRBD2 might be the D (5 bases). With 0 bases removed from V and 5 bases from J, the gap between germline ends came to 11 bases. CDR1 and CDR2 (germline): SGHAT, FQNNGV. CDR3 length equals 14 residues. Here the CDR3 reads CASSLDFLGNEQYF. The CDR3 coding sequence is TGTGCCAGCAGCTTAGATTTCCTCGGGAACGAGCAGTACTTC.

This chain uses TRBV10-3 with TRBJ1-2; D gene unclear. CDR3 length: 15 amino acids. Germline V lookup: CDR1 ENHRY, CDR2 SYGVKD. V was cut by 3 bases and J by 0 bases, with 11 bases left in between. The CDR3 reads CAISERTSTNYGYTF. CDR3 DNA: TGTGCCATCAGTGAACGCACCTCTACTAACTATGGCTACACCTTC.

The chain employs TRBV2 and TRBJ1-2; weak D call: TRBD1 (5 bases). Germline CDR1 and CDR2: SNHLY and FYNNEI. V shed 5 bases and J shed 5 bases, with 12 bases lying between them. The CDR3 is 13 amino acids. DNA for the CDR3: TGTGCCAGCAGTCGTGAGGCAGGGTATGGCTACACCTTC. This translates into CASSREAGYGYTF.

This sequence joins TRBV2 and TRBJ2-2; tentatively, D is TRBD2 (6 bases). The germline CDR1 and CDR2 sequences are SNHLY and FYNNEI. The CDR3 has 14 residues. V shed 9 bases and J shed 1 base, with 12 bases lying between them. CDR3 DNA: TGTGCCAGTAGGGGTAGCGGGAACACCGGGGAGCTGTTTTTT. It translates to CASRGSGNTGELFF. The full variable domain, in which reference TRBV2 and TRBJ2-2 provide the parts outside the CDR3, is EPEVTQTPSHQVTQMGQEVILRCVPISNHLYFYWYRQILGQKVEFLVSFYNNEISEKSEIFDDQFSVERPDGSNFTLKIRSTKLEDSAMYFCASRGSGNTGELFFGEGSRLTVL.

The chain uses TRBV7-9 and TRBJ1-2, with D maybe TRBD1 (5 bases). This CDR3 contains 13 residues. Trimming took off 4 bases at V and 5 bases at J, with 11 bases between the two ends. Germline CDR1 SEHNR, CDR2 FQNEAQ (reference sequence). The CDR3 DNA is TGTGCCAGCAGCTGGGGACCAGCTTATGGCTACACCTTC. Its translation: CASSWGPAYGYTF.

This rearrangement joins TRBV4-2 to TRBJ2-2, with 7 bases that match TRBD2. Per the germline V gene, CDR1 is LGHNA and CDR2 is YNFKEQ. CDR3 length equals 16 residues. V lost 1 base and J lost 5; bases outside the gene matches: 7. CDR3 protein: CASSQGLKAGTGELFF. CDR3 sequence (DNA): TGTGCCAGCAGCCAAGGATTAAAAGCGGGAACCGGGGAGCTGTTTTTT.

Only one count was recorded for this clone. The rearrangement joins TRBV29-1 to TRBJ2-1; D call uncertain. V dropped 3 bases and J dropped 9 bases, with 9 bases sitting between them. The CDR3 consists of 11 residues. Germline CDR1 and CDR2: SQVTM and ANQGSEA. For the CDR3, the DNA is TGCAGCGTTGAGTCGTTGGGTGAGCAGTTCTTC. It codes for CSVESLGEQFF.

This chain links TRBV10-3 with TRBJ2-2; perhaps TRBD1 as D (6 bases). Trimming pared 6 bases from V and 0 bases from J, leaving 11 bases between. Germline assignment: CDR1 ENHRY and CDR2 SYGVKD. This CDR3 is 15 amino acids long. As DNA, the CDR3 is TGTGCCATCAGGAGGGGGAGCGCGAACACCGGGGAGCTGTTTTTT. Amino acid sequence: CAIRRGSANTGELFF.

The chain has TRBV5-1 and TRBJ2-7; TRBD1 aligns across 7 bases. The V and J ends lost 5 bases and 0 bases, in that order; junction bases with no gene match: 11. The CDR3 sequence is 16 residues long. The germline gives CDR1 SGHRS, CDR2 YFSETQ. CDR3 residues: CASRTTGTASSYEQYF. The CDR3 DNA sequence: TGCGCCAGCAGGACTACGGGGACAGCAAGCTCCTACGAGCAGTACTTC.

The chain uses TRBV28 and TRBJ1-1, with unresolved D. V was cut by 2 bases and J by 3 bases, with 7 bases left in between. The CDR3 extends over 13 amino acids. CDR1 is MDHEN, CDR2 SYDVKM, per germline. CDR3 in amino acids: CASSLGWDTEAFF. The CDR3 DNA follows: TGTGCCAGCAGTTTAGGGTGGGACACTGAAGCTTTCTTT.

Only a few counts were recorded for this clone. The chain carries TRBV7-3 and TRBJ1-6; TRBD1 is a possible D gene (5 bases). V was trimmed by 5 bases and J by 8 bases, leaving 13 bases between them. Per germline, CDR1 SGHTA and CDR2 FQGTGA. CDR3 length: 14 residues. DNA for the CDR3: TGTGCCAGCAGCCGAGGGGACTCATATTCACCCCTCCACTTT. Its protein is CASSRGDSYSPLHF.

The chain employs TRBV5-6 and TRBJ2-7, with unresolved D. The germline CDR1 and CDR2 sequences are SGHDT and YYEEEE. The CDR3 has 15 amino acids. V lost 5 bases and J lost 0, with 15 bases in between. CDR3 in amino acids: CASSIGPLSSYEQYF. The CDR3 DNA is TGTGCCAGCAGTATAGGGCCGCTCAGCTCCTACGAGCAGTACTTC.

The chain combines TRBV7-2 with TRBJ1-1; 8 bases fit TRBD1. Trimming cost V 5 bases and J 4 bases; bases outside gene matches: 9. This CDR3 has 15 amino acids. Germline V gene lookup returns CDR1 SGHTA and CDR2 FQGNSA. Written as DNA, the CDR3 is TGTGCCAGCAGCAAACCAGGGGGCGCGGCCACTGAAGCTTTCTTT. Its translation: CASSKPGGAATEAFF.

The rearrangement uses TRBV7-9 and TRBJ1-2, with D tentatively TRBD1 (6 bases). Germline CDR1 and CDR2: SEHNR and FQNEAQ (reference sequence). CDR3 size: 14 residues. Trimming cost V 4 bases and J 3 bases, with 12 bases left between them. The CDR3 region has the DNA TGTGCCAGCAGCTCACAGGGCCAGGACTATGGCTACACCTTC. Translating it yields CASSSQGQDYGYTF.

The V call is TRBV30, the J call TRBJ1-3; D remains ambiguous. Germline loops: CDR1 GTSNPN, CDR2 SVGIG (reference sequence). The V end lost 5 bases, the J end lost 4 bases, and 12 bases lay between the germline ends. This CDR3 spans 13 amino acids. The CDR3 DNA sequence: TGTGCCTGGGAGCCCAATCCGGGAAACACCATATATTTT. It translates to CAWEPNPGNTIYF.

V is TRBV19 and J is TRBJ2-5; 8 bases map to TRBD2. Germline assignment: CDR1 LNHDA and CDR2 SQIVND (reference sequence). After removal of 8 bases from V and 5 bases from J, the junction contained 7 bases not matched to a gene. This CDR3 spans 13 amino acids. CDR3 region: CASGTRGAETQYF. CDR3 DNA sequence: TGTGCCAGTGGGACTAGGGGGGCCGAGACCCAGTACTTC.

This chain links TRBV29-1 with TRBJ2-5, with TRBD2 identical over 7 bases. Germline CDR1 reads SQVTM; CDR2 reads ANQGSEA. CDR3 size: 13 residues. After removal of 7 bases from V and 3 bases from J, the junction contained 8 bases not matched to a gene. The CDR3 nucleotides are TGCAGCGCCCTGGGCGGGGGTAAAGAGACCCAGTACTTC. Protein product: CSALGGGKETQYF.

The rearrangement uses TRBV30 and TRBJ1-2; tentatively, D is TRBD1 (5 bases). Germline V gives CDR1 GTSNPN, CDR2 SVGIG (reference sequence). CDR3 length: 14 amino acids. The V end lost 0 bases, the J end lost 5 bases, and 13 bases lay between the germline ends. The CDR3 here is CAWSVSLGGYGYTF. CDR3 coding DNA: TGTGCCTGGAGTGTCTCCCTGGGGGGTTATGGCTACACCTTC. The entire variable domain, with the rest obtained from reference TRBV30 and TRBJ1-2, is as follows: SQTIHQWPATLVQPVGSPLSLECTVEGTSNPNLYWYRQAAGRGLQLLFYSVGIGQISSEVPQNLSASRPQDRQFILSSKKLLLSDSGFYLCAWSVSLGGYGYTFGSGTRLTVV.

The V gene is TRBV5-1, the J gene TRBJ1-2; D gene unclear. Trimming took off 0 bases at V and 6 bases at J, with 6 bases between the two ends. The CDR3 length is 12 residues. CDR1 is SGHRS, CDR2 YFSETQ, per germline. The CDR3 reads CASSLDPDGYTF. The CDR3 coding sequence is TGCGCCAGCAGCTTGGACCCGGATGGCTACACCTTC. The whole variable domain, filled in from reference TRBV5-1 and TRBJ1-2, reads KAGVTQTPRYLIKTRGQQVTLSCSPISGHRSVSWYQQTPGQGLQFLFEYFSETQRNKGNFPGRFSGRQFSNSRSEMNVSTLELGDSALYLCASSLDPDGYTFGSGTRLTVV.

The V gene is TRBV2, the J gene TRBJ2-3, with TRBD1 as a possible D gene (6 bases). The CDR3 runs to 14 residues. The ends were cut back, 6 bases at V and 2 bases at J, with 12 bases in the middle. Germline V gene data show CDR1 as SNHLY and CDR2 as FYNNEI. The CDR3: CASRDQGITDTQYF. The CDR3 DNA reads TGTGCCAGCAGAGATCAGGGGATCACAGATACGCAGTATTTT.

V is TRBV5-1 and J is TRBJ2-3; tentative D call: TRBD2 (6 bases). V dropped 0 bases and J dropped 4 bases, with 18 bases sitting between them. The V gene's germline CDR1 is SGHRS and CDR2 YFSETQ. The CDR3 length is 17 residues. The CDR3 DNA reads TGCGCCAGCAGCTTGGCCGTGGCAGGGAGGTCGGCAGATACGCAGTATTTT. Residues: CASSLAVAGRSADTQYF.

V usage is TRBV10-3 and J usage is TRBJ1-5; D not resolved. The CDR3 sequence is 14 residues long. Trimming removed 2 bases at V and 7 bases at J, with 12 bases between. Per germline, CDR1 ENHRY and CDR2 SYGVKD. The CDR3 region has the DNA TGTGCCATCAGTGAGGGTCGGGCCCTACAGCCCCAGCATTTT. Protein product: CAISEGRALQPQHF.